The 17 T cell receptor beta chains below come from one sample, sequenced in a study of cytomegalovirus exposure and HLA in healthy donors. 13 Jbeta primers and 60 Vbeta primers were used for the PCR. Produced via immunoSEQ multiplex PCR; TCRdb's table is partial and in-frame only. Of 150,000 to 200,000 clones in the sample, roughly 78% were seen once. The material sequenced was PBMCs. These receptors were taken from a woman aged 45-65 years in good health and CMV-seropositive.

In DNA, the CDR3 is TGTGCCAGCTCCCCAGGGGCGGTAAATGAGCAGTTCTTC. Amino acids: CASSPGAVNEQFF. The chain carries TRBV7-3 and TRBJ2-1; D is perhaps TRBD1 (6 bases). With 8 bases removed from V and 7 bases from J, the gap between germline ends came to 15 bases. CDR3 size: 13 residues. From germline, CDR1 is SGHTA and CDR2 FQGTGA. Drawing the rest from reference TRBV7-3 and TRBJ2-1, the complete variable domain is GAGVSQTPSNKVTEKGKYVELRCDPISGHTALYWYRQSLGQGPEFLIYFQGTGAADDSGLPNDRFFAVRPEGSVSTLKIQRTERGDSAVYLCASSPGAVNEQFFGPGTRLTVL.

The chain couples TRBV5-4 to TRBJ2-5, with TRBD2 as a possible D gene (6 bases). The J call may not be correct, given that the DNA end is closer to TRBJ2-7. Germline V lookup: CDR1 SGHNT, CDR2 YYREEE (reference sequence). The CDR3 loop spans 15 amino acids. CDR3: CASSWGVGTVVEQYF. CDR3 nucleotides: TGTGCCAGCAGCTGGGGGGTAGGGACCGTCGTCGAGCAGTACTTC.

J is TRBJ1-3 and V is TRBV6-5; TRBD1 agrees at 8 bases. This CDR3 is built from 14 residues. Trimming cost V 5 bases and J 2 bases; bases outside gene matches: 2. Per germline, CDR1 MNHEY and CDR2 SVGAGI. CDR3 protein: CASSTGGTGNTIYF. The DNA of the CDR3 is TGTGCCAGCAGTACAGGGGGGACTGGAAACACCATATATTTT.

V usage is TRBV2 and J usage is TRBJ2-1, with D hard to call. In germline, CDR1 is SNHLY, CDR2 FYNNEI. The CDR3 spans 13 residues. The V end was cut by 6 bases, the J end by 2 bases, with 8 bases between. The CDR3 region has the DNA TGTGCCAGCAGGGCAACTACCTACAATGAGCAGTTCTTC. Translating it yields CASRATTYNEQFF.

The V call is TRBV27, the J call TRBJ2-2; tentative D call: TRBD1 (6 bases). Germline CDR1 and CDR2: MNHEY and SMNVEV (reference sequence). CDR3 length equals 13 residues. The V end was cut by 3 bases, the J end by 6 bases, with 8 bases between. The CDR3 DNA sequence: TGTGCCAGCAGTTTCAGGGGTCCCGGGGAGCTGTTTTTT. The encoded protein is CASSFRGPGELFF.

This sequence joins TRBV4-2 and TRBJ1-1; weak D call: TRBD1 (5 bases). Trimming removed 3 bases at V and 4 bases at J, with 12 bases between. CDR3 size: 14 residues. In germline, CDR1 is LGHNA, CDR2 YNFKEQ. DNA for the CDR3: TGTGCCAGCAGCCAGGTCGGGGGGACCACTGAAGCTTTCTTT. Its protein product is CASSQVGGTTEAFF.

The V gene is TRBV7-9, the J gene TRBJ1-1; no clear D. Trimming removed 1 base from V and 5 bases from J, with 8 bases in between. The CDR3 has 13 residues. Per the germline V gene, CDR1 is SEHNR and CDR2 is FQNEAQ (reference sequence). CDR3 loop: CASSLDAETEAFF. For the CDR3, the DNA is TGTGCCAGCAGCTTAGACGCCGAGACTGAAGCTTTCTTT.

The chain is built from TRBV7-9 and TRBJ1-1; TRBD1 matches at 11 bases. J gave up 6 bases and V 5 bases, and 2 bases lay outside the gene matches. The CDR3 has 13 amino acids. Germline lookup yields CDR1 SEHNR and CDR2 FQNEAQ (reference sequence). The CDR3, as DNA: TGTGCCAGCAGCGGACAGGGGGCCGCTGAAGCTTTCTTT. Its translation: CASSGQGAAEAFF.

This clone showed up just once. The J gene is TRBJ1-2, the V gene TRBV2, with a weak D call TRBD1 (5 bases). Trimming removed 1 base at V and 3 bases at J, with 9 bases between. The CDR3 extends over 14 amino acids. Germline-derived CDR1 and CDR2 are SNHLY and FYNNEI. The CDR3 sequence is CASSEVTGHYGYTF. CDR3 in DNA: TGTGCCAGCAGTGAAGTAACAGGCCACTATGGCTACACCTTC.

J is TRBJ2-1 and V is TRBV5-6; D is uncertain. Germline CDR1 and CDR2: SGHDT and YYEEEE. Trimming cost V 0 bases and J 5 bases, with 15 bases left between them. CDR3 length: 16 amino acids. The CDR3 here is CASSLGLSSPHNEQFF. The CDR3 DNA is TGTGCCAGCAGCTTGGGACTCTCTAGTCCCCACAATGAGCAGTTCTTC.

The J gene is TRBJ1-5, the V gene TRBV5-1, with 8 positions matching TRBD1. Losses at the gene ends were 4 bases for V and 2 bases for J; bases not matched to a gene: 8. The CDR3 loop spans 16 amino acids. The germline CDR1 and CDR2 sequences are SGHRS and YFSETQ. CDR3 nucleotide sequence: TGCGCCAGCAGCCCCGGACAGGGAATAGGCAATCAGCCCCAGCATTTT. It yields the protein CASSPGQGIGNQPQHF.

This chain's CDR3 is CASLGTGPQPQHF. The CDR3 DNA reads TGTGCCAGCCTAGGGACAGGGCCTCAGCCCCAGCATTTT. This chain joins TRBV6-1 and TRBJ1-5; 9 nucleotides line up with TRBD1. With 8 bases clipped from V and 6 bases from J, the junction kept 5 bases outside the gene matches. CDR3 length: 13 amino acids. CDR1 MNHNS and CDR2 SASEGT come from the germline V gene.

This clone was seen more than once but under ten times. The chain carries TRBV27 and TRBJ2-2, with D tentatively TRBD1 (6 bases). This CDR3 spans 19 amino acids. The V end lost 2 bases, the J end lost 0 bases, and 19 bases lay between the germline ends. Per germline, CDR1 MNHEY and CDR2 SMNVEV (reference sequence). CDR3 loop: CASSLVPPQGTANTGELFF. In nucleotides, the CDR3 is TGTGCCAGCAGTTTAGTGCCCCCTCAGGGGACGGCGAACACCGGGGAGCTGTTTTTT.

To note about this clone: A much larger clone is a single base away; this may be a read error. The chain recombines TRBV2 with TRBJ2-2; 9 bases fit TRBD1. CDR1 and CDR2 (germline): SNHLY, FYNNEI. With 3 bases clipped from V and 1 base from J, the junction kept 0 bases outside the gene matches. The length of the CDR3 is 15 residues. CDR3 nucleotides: TGTGCCAGCAGTGAGGGACAGGGGAACACCGGGGAGCTGTTTTTT. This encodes CASSEGQGNTGELFF.

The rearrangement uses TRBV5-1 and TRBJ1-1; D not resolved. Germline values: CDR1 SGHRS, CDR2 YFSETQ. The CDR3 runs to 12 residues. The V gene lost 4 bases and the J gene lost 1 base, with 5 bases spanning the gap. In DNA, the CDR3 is TGCGCCAGCAGCCGGGGGAACACTGAAGCTTTCTTT. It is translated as CASSRGNTEAFF.

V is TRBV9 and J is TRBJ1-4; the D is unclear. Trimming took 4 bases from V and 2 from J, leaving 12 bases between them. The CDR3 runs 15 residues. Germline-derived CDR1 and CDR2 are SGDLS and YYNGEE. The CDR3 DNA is TGTGCCAGCAGCCCCTCAGGAACCACTAATGAAAAACTGTTTTTT. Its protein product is CASSPSGTTNEKLFF. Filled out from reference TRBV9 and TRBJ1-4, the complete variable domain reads DSGVTQTPKHLITATGQRVTLRCSPRSGDLSVYWYQQSLDQGLQFLIQYYNGEERAKGNILERFSAQQFPDLHSELNLSSLELGDSALYFCASSPSGTTNEKLFFGSGTQLSVL.

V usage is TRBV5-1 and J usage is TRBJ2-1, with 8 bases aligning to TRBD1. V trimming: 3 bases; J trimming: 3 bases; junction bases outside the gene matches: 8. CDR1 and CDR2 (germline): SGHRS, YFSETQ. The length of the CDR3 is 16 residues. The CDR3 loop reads CASSSSGTGVYNEQFF. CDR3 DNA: TGCGCCAGCAGCTCATCCGGGACAGGAGTCTACAATGAGCAGTTCTTC.